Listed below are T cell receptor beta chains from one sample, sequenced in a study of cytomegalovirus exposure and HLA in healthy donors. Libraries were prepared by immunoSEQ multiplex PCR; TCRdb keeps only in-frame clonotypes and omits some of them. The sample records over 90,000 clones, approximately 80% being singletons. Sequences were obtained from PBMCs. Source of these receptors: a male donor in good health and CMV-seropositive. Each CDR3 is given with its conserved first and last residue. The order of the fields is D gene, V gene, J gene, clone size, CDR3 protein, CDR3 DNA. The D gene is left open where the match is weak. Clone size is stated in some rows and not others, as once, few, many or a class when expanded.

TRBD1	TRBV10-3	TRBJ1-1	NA	CAISGTGQGTLNTEAFF	TGTGCCATCAGTGGGACTGGACAGGGGACATTGAACACTGAAGCTTTCTTT
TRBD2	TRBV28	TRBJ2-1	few	CASSFSVRGLAVLPSYNEQFF	TGTGCCAGCAGTTTCTCGGTGAGGGGACTAGCGGTTTTGCCCTCCTACAATGAGCAGTTCTTC
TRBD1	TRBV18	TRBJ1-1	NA	CASSTGDRLEAFF	TGTGCCAGCTCAACAGGGGATAGGTTGGAGGCTTTCTTT
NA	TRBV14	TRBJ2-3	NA	CASSQRMSTDTQYF	TGTGCCAGCAGCCAGAGAATGAGCACAGATACGCAGTATTTT
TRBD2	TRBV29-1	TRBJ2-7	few	CSVEKAGGGSYEQYF	TGCAGCGTTGAAAAAGCGGGGGGTGGGTCCTACGAGCAGTACTTC
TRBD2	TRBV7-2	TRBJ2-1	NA	CASSLSVIWTSGNNEQFF	TGTGCCAGCAGCTTAAGTGTGATCTGGACTAGCGGTAACAATGAGCAGTTCTTC
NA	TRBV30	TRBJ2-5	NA	CAWSLSETQYF	TGTGCCTGGAGTCTTTCAGAGACCCAGTACTTC
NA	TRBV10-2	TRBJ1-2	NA	CASSEFQGYGYTF	TGCGCCAGCAGTGAATTCCAGGGCTATGGCTACACCTTC
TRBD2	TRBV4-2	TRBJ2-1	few	CASSQDPGLAGGYNEQFF	TGTGCCAGCAGCCAAGATCCCGGGCTAGCGGGAGGATACAATGAGCAGTTCTTC
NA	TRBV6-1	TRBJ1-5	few	CASSELVDQPQHF	TGTGCCAGCAGTGAGTTAGTAGATCAGCCCCAGCATTTT
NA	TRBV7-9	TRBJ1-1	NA	CASSLAWGGTEAFF	TGTGCCAGCAGCTTAGCTTGGGGAGGGACTGAAGCTTTCTTT
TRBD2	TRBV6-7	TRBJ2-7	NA	CASTRTSSYEQYF	TGTGCCAGCACCAGGACTAGCTCCTACGAGCAGTACTTC
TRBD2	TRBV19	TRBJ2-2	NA	CASRTSGAGNTGELFF	TGTGCCAGTAGGACAAGCGGGGCGGGGAACACCGGGGAGCTGTTTTTT
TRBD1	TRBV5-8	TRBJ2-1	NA	CASSLGQGVSYNEQFF	TGTGCCAGCAGCTTGGGACAGGGCGTCTCCTACAATGAGCAGTTCTTC
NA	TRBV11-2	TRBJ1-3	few	CASSIRAGVSGNTIYF	TGTGCCAGCAGCATCCGGGCAGGGGTATCCGGAAACACCATATATTTT
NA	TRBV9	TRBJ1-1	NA	CASSGEENTEAFF	TGTGCCAGCAGCGGGGAGGAGAACACTGAAGCTTTCTTT
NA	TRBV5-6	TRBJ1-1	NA	CASSLVGRVNTEAFF	TGTGCCAGCAGCTTGGTTGGCAGGGTGAACACTGAAGCTTTCTTT
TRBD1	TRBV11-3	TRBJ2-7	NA	CASSSHPGQGSEQYF	TGTGCCAGCAGCTCTCATCCGGGACAGGGATCCGAGCAGTACTTC
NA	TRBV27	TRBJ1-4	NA	CASSDSSTNEKLFF	TGTGCCAGCAGCGACAGTTCAACTAATGAAAAACTGTTTTTT
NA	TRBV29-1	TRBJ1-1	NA	CSVVGVGGYTEAFF	TGCAGCGTTGTGGGGGTGGGAGGTTACACTGAAGCTTTCTTT
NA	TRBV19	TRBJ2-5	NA	CASSIGPGGETQYF	TGTGCCAGTAGTATCGGTCCAGGAGGGGAGACCCAGTACTTC
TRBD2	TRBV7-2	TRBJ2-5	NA	CASSFRSPGGRETQYF	TGTGCCAGCAGCTTCAGGAGCCCGGGGGGGAGGGAGACCCAGTACTTC
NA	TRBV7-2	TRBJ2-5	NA	CASSLYGSLQETQYF	TGTGCCAGCAGCTTATACGGGAGTCTGCAAGAGACCCAGTACTTC
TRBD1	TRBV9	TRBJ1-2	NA	CASSNAGTGKYGYTF	TGTGCCAGCAGCAACGCCGGGACAGGGAAATATGGCTACACCTTC
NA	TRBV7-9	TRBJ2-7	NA	CASSTRNRVGAYEQYF	TGTGCCAGCAGCACACGCAACAGGGTAGGAGCCTACGAGCAGTACTTC
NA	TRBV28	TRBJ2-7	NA	CASSPSVYEQYF	TGTGCCAGCAGTCCGTCGGTCTACGAGCAGTACTTC
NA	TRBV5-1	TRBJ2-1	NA	CASSLGGFSYNEQFF	TGCGCCAGCAGCTTAGGAGGGTTTTCCTACAATGAGCAGTTCTTC
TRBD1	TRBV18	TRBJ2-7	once	CASSPALGTGGDEQYF	TGTGCCAGCTCACCAGCCTTAGGGACAGGGGGCGACGAGCAGTACTTC
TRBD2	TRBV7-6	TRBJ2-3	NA	CASSKTGTSGTSRDTQYF	TGTGCCAGCAGCAAAACCGGGACTAGCGGGACCTCGAGAGATACGCAGTATTTT
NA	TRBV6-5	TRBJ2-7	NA	CASSPQGYEQYF	TGTGCCAGCAGTCCTCAGGGTTACGAGCAGTACTTC
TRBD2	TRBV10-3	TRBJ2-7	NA	CAIGRGGRENSEQYF	TGTGCCATCGGTCGAGGCGGGAGGGAAAATAGCGAGCAGTACTTC
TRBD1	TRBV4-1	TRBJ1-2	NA	CASSQATSGGRGYTF	TGCGCCAGCAGCCAAGCGACATCAGGGGGTAGAGGCTACACCTTC
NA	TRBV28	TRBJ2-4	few	CASSLRFIQYF	TGTGCCAGCAGTTTGCGTTTCATTCAGTACTTC
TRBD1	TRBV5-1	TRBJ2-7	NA	CASSLLQGAVYEQYF	TGCGCCAGCAGCCTGCTGCAGGGGGCCGTATACGAGCAGTACTTC
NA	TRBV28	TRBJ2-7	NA	CASRPTGTAGSYEQYF	TGTGCCAGCAGACCTACCGGGACAGCGGGCTCCTACGAGCAGTACTTC
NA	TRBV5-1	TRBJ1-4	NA	CASSPTFVGANEKLFF	TGCGCCAGCAGCCCAACCTTCGTAGGAGCTAATGAAAAACTGTTTTTT
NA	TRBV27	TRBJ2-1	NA	CASRPPLASSYNEQFF	TGTGCCAGCAGACCCCCCCTAGCAAGCTCCTACAATGAGCAGTTCTTC
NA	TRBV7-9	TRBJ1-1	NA	CASSLDLTEAFF	TGTGCCAGCAGCTTAGATCTCACTGAAGCTTTCTTT
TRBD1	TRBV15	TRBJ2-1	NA	CATSSRQGANEQFF	TGTGCCACCAGCAGTAGACAGGGGGCGAATGAGCAGTTCTTC
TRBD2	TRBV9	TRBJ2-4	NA	CASSASGTSGNSQYF	TGTGCCAGCAGCGCCTCCGGGACTAGCGGAAACAGTCAGTACTTC
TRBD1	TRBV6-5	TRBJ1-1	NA	CASSYTGGAGAEAFF	TGTGCCAGCAGTTACACAGGGGGCGCGGGGGCTGAAGCTTTCTTT
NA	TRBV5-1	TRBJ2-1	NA	CASTGTTDFNEQFF	TGCGCCAGCACAGGGACAACCGATTTCAATGAGCAGTTCTTC
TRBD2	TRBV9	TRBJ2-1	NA	CASSARGGANEQFF	TGTGCCAGCAGCGCCCGGGGAGGGGCCAATGAGCAGTTCTTC
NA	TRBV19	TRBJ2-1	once	CASRQGPYNEQFF	TGTGCCAGTAGACAGGGTCCCTACAATGAGCAGTTCTTC
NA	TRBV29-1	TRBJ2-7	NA	CSVGKPSSYEQYF	TGCAGCGTTGGAAAGCCATCTTCCTACGAGCAGTACTTC
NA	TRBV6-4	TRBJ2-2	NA	CASSTGFYTGELFF	TGTGCCAGCAGTACAGGGTTTTACACCGGGGAGCTGTTTTTT
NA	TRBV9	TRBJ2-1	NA	CASSGDRAGPSYNEQFF	TGTGCCAGCAGCGGCGATCGGGCGGGGCCTTCCTACAATGAGCAGTTCTTC
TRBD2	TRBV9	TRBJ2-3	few	CASSPPGLAKGDTQYF	TGTGCCAGCAGCCCCCCCGGACTAGCCAAGGGAGATACGCAGTATTTT
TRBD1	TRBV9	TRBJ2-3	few	CASSPGTGGTDTQYF	TGTGCCAGCAGCCCCGGGACAGGGGGCACAGATACGCAGTATTTT
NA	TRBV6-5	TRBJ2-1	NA	CASRIDSYNEQFF	TGTGCCAGCAGGATAGACAGTTACAATGAGCAGTTCTTC
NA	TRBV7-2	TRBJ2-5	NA	CASSRKTGSETQYF	TGTGCCAGCAGCCGAAAAACAGGGTCAGAGACCCAGTACTTC
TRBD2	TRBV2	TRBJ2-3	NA	CASSGTSGFSTDTQYF	TGTGCCAGCAGCGGGACTAGCGGGTTTAGCACAGATACGCAGTATTTT
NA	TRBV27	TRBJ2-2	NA	CASSPSTASRGTGELFF	TGTGCCAGCAGCCCCTCCACCGCTAGTCGTGGCACCGGGGAGCTGTTTTTT
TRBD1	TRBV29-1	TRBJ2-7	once	CSVAGTGGYEQYF	TGCAGCGTTGCCGGGACAGGGGGCTACGAGCAGTACTTC
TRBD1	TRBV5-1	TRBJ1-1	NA	CASSRRGGADTEAFF	TGCGCCAGCAGCCGCAGAGGGGGCGCGGACACTGAAGCTTTCTTT
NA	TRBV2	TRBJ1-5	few	CASSPGPQGQPQHF	TGTGCCAGCAGCCCTGGACCACAGGGTCAGCCCCAGCATTTT
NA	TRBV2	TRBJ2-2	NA	CASSGEHTGELFF	TGTGCCAGCAGTGGAGAACACACCGGGGAGCTGTTTTTT
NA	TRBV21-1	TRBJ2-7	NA	CASTEFPGTSGAYEQYF	TGTGCCAGCACCGAGTTCCCCGGGACTAGCGGTGCCTACGAGCAGTACTTC